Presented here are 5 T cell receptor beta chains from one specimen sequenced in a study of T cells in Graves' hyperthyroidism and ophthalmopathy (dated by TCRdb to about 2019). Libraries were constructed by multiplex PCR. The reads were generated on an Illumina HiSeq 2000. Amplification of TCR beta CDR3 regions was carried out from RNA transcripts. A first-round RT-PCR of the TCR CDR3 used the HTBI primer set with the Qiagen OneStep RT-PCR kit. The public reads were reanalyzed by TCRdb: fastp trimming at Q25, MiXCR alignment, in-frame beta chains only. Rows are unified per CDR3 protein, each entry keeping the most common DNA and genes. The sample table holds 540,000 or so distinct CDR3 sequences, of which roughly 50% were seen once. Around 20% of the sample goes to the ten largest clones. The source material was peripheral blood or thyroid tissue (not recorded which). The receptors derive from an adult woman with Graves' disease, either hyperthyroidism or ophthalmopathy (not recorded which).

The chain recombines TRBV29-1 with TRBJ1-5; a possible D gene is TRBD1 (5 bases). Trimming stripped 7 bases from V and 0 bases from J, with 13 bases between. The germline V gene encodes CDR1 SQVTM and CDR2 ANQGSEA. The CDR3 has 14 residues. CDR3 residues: CSAAQGNSNQPQHF. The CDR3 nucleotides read TGCAGCGCCGCTCAGGGCAATAGCAATCAGCCCCAGCATTTT.

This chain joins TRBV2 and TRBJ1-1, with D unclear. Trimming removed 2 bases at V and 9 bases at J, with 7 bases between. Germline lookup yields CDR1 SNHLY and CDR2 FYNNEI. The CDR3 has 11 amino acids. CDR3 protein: CASSERLKAFF. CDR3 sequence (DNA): TGTGCCAGCAGTGAACGGCTTAAAGCTTTCTTT.

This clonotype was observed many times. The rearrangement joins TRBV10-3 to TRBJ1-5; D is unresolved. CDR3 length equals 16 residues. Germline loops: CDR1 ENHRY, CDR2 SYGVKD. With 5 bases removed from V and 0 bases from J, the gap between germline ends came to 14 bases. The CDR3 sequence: CAISLNPMDSNQPQHF. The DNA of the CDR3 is TGTGCCATCAGTTTAAACCCGATGGATAGCAATCAGCCCCAGCATTTT.

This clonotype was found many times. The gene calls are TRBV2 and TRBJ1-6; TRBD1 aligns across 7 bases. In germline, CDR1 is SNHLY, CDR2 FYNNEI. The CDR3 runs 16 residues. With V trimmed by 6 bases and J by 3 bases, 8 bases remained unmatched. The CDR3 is CASRRGRDSYNSPLHF. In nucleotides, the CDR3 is TGTGCCAGCAGGCGGGGGAGGGACAGCTATAATTCACCCCTCCACTTT.

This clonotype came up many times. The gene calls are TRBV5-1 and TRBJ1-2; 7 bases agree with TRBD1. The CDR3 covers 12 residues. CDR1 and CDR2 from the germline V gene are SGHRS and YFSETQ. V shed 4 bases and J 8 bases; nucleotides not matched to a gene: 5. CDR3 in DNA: TGCGCCAGCAGCGTGGACAGGTCCGGCTACACCTTC. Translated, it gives CASSVDRSGYTF.